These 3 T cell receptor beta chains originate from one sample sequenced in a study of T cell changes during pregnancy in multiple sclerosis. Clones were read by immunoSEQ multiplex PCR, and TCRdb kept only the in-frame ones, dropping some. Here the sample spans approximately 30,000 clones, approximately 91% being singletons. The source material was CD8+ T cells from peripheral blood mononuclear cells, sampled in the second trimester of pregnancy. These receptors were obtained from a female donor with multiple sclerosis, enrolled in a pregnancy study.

The chain's CDR3 is CASGGQEDGYTF. CDR3 DNA sequence: TGTGCCAGCGGGGGACAGGAGGATGGCTACACCTTC. The chain links TRBV7-9 to TRBJ1-2; 8 bases are a match to TRBD1. The CDR3 extends over 12 amino acids. Germline lookup yields CDR1 SEHNR and CDR2 FQNEAQ (reference sequence). V shed 8 bases, J shed 6 bases, and the junction held 5 bases outside the gene matches.

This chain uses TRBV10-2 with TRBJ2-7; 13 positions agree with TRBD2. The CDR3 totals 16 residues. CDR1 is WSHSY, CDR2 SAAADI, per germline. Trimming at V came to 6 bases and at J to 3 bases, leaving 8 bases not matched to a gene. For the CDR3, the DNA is TGCGCCAGCAGCCACCGGACTAGCGGGGGTATCTACGAGCAGTACTTC. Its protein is CASSHRTSGGIYEQYF.

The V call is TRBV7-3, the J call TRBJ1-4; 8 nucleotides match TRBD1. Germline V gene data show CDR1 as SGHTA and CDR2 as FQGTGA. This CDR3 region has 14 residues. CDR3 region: CGRSGGTTNEKLFF. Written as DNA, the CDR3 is TGTGGTCGGTCAGGGGGCACAACTAATGAAAAACTGTTTTTT.